This T cell receptor (beta chain) was profiled in a study of T cell changes during pregnancy in multiple sclerosis. For this clone: An end of the junction differs from the germline gene, which may be a read error.

Data came from immunoSEQ multiplex PCR; TCRdb stores just in-frame clones and leaves some out. The sample has 70,000 to 100,000 clones; over 80% are singletons. This receptor was obtained from a female donor with multiple sclerosis, enrolled in a pregnancy study. Source: peripheral blood, taken in the first trimester of pregnancy.

CDR3 loop: CASSLAAGGGLYVQYF. The CDR3 DNA reads TGTGCCAGCAGCTTAGCGGCCGGGGGTGGACTCTACGTGCAGTACTTC. This chain joins TRBV7-9 and TRBJ2-7; a weak D match, TRBD2 (6 bases). Germline lookup yields CDR1 SEHNR and CDR2 FQNEAQ (reference sequence). The CDR3 has 16 amino acids. Together with reference TRBV7-9 and TRBJ2-7, the CDR3 gives the full variable domain: DTGVSQNPRHKITKRGQNVTFRCDPISEHNRLYWYRQTLGQGPEFLTYFQNEAQLEKSRLLSDRFSAERPKGSFSTLEIQRTEQGDSAMYLCASSLAAGGGLYVQYFGPGTRLTVT.